This T cell receptor (beta chain) derives from a study of vaccination effects on CD4 cells after COVID-19. Study-wide results and caveats: In the late period after vaccination, infection- and vaccine-induced clones contracted markedly. Cross-reactivity toward common cold coronaviruses was confined to only 1 of 255 vaccine-induced clones in healthy vaccinees.

The V and J ends lost 0 bases and 3 bases, in that order; junction bases with no gene match: 2. The CDR3 extends over 14 amino acids. The V gene's germline CDR1 is SGHRS and CDR2 YFSETQ. The data were produced by immunoSEQ multiplex PCR, yet TCRdb's version contains in-frame clones alone and is incomplete. The sample has fewer than 50,000 clones, around four fifths seen once. Before sequencing took place, the ViraFEST assay used viral peptide pools to expand antigen-specific CD4+ T cells. After roughly ten days in culture, the CD4+ T cells were isolated. The cohort was immunized with two doses of either the BNT162b2 or mRNA-1273 vaccine. Vaccine recipients had no previous SARS-CoV-2 infection; their nucleocapsid antibodies were negative. Wells containing a few million PBMC each were cultured with about 9.4 IU/ml IL-2 and approximately 10 ug/ml peptides. As for this clone: Antigen unknown.

This sequence joins TRBV5-1 and TRBJ2-7, with TRBD2 identical over 8 bases. The receptor comes from a human donor who received a COVID-19 vaccine. Some clones in this sample may be carry-over from other donors' samples. Source: CD4+ T cells from PBMCs cultured with HCoV-NL63 spike peptides, taken after COVID-19 vaccination. The CDR3 DNA follows: TGCGCCAGCAGCTTGGACGCGGGGGGCTACGAGCAGTACGTC. As protein: CASSLDAGGYEQYV.